These T cell receptor beta chains were read from a single sample in a study of blood T cells in healthy people across ages. TCRdb called the 5' RACE reads again in MiXCR, with one record for every CDR3 protein. This sample has roughly 1 million distinct CDR3 sequences, with around 25% found just once. The same sample was also used in a study of T cells of mothers and their children.

Sequencing input: blood. The receptors were sampled from a girl aged 2-10 years in good health. Both conserved end residues are trimmed from each CDR3. The D gene is left open where the match is weak.

.	TRBV2	TRBJ2-3	ASSAATGNTQY
.	TRBV29-1	TRBJ2-2	SAGVTSTGELF
TRBD2	TRBV20-1	TRBJ2-1	SATGTMNDNEQF
TRBD1	TRBV20-1	TRBJ1-1	SAQVSGGTEAF
.	TRBV20-1	TRBJ2-5	SARDYSRGGRETQY
.	TRBV5-1	TRBJ2-2	ASSLDITGELF
.	TRBV15	TRBJ2-1	ATSRGTQLPDEQF
.	TRBV29-1	.	SVEDGPGGSSYEQY
.	TRBV6-1	TRBJ2-3	ASSEIDTDTQY
.	TRBV11-2	TRBJ1-6	ASSFGGGRRNSPLH
.	TRBV12-3/TRBV12-4	TRBJ2-1	ASTRGLYGLF
TRBD2	TRBV13	TRBJ2-1	ASSWTSGTNEQF
.	TRBV27	TRBJ2-5	ASSSGLGLGTRY
TRBD2	TRBV6-6	TRBJ2-5	ASTLWGGKQETQY
TRBD2	TRBV6-4	TRBJ2-3	ASSPSGTWDTQY
.	TRBV6-5	TRBJ1-2	ASSYSSPGSNGYT
.	TRBV4-1	TRBJ1-2	ASSLRPDGNYGYT
TRBD1	TRBV27	TRBJ1-1	ASSLQGQLNTEAF
TRBD1	TRBV5-1	TRBJ2-7	ASSRTGANSYEQY
.	TRBV13	TRBJ2-7	ASSLKLSPEQY
.	TRBV7-8	.	ASTPKGRGYEQY
TRBD1	TRBV18	TRBJ1-2	ASSPLDRGLIYGYT
TRBD2	TRBV6-2/TRBV6-3	TRBJ2-5	ASSRASGEQETQY
.	TRBV4-3	TRBJ2-2	ASSLRWELVTGELF
.	TRBV7-2	TRBJ1-1	ASSLVGRGHDTEAF
.	TRBV6-1	TRBJ1-4	ASSEPFLGKQEKLF
.	TRBV5-1	TRBJ2-1	ASSLRQGSYNEQF
.	TRBV2	TRBJ2-5	ASGQTQY
TRBD2	TRBV5-6	TRBJ2-6	ASRLPLAGTNVLT
.	TRBV7-2	TRBJ1-2	ASRHGGSDYGYT
.	TRBV7-9	TRBJ2-7	ASSLYTLAGYEQY
.	TRBV9	TRBJ2-7	ASSPDFYEQY
.	TRBV20-1	TRBJ2-6	SAPHTGTAKSGANVLT
.	TRBV29-1	TRBJ2-1	SYFRGGQF
.	TRBV21-1	TRBJ2-4	ASLWGGWTALELAKNIQY
TRBD1	TRBV18	TRBJ2-2	ASSPYGQGANTGELF
.	TRBV20-1	.	SARDQRDALSYEQY
TRBD1	TRBV18	TRBJ2-5	ASSPTWTGEETQY
TRBD2	TRBV7-2	TRBJ2-7	ASSFSRLAGAGEQY
TRBD1	TRBV7-8	TRBJ2-4	ASSLLTGTGDIQY
.	TRBV6-5	TRBJ2-4	ASSCDGGGIQY
.	TRBV29-1	TRBJ2-2	SVEYSRELF
.	TRBV20-1	TRBJ1-5	SAMMTGNNQPQH
TRBD1	TRBV27	TRBJ1-2	ASSLEPGTVYGYT
TRBD1	TRBV20-1	TRBJ2-4	SARDLQGAGDIQY
.	TRBV29-1	TRBJ2-7	SVIITAYEQY
.	TRBV27	TRBJ1-5	ASSLRGSQPQH
.	TRBV15	TRBJ2-5	ATSRDTEGKETQY
TRBD2	TRBV10-3	.	ATRTSGTYEQY
TRBD1	TRBV28	.	ASSPGGSPYEQY